The 32 T cell receptor beta chains reported below all come from one sample, sequenced in a study of cytomegalovirus exposure and HLA in healthy donors. The PCR had 60 Vbeta and 13 Jbeta primers. Using immunoSEQ multiplex PCR, the repertoire was profiled, and TCRdb retains in-frame clones only, with some absent. The sample features 140,000 to 150,000 clones, with roughly 1.6% in its top ten. Sequencing used PBMCs. These receptors came from a woman aged 45 to 65 in good health and CMV-seronegative.

This rearrangement joins TRBV5-1 to TRBJ1-6, with 7 bases fitting TRBD1. Unmatched junction bases numbered 7, after V lost 7 bases and J lost 6 bases. There are 14 residues in the CDR3. The germline CDR1 and CDR2 sequences are SGHRS and YFSETQ. The CDR3 region is CASAETGSNSPLHF. The DNA of the CDR3 is TGCGCCAGCGCCGAGACAGGGTCTAATTCACCCCTCCACTTT.

This chain connects TRBV6-5 to TRBJ2-1; 7 nucleotides align to TRBD2. Germline values: CDR1 MNHEY, CDR2 SVGAGI. Trimming removed 4 bases from V and 2 bases from J; junction bases left unmatched: 2. The CDR3 sequence is 14 residues long. CDR3 protein: CASSLSGAYNEQFF. CDR3 bases: TGTGCCAGCAGTTTAAGCGGGGCCTACAATGAGCAGTTCTTC.

The chain has TRBV7-2 and TRBJ2-7, with 13 bases that match TRBD2. The CDR3 is made up of 16 amino acids. After removal of 5 bases from V and 2 bases from J, the junction contained 6 bases not matched to a gene. Germline V gives CDR1 SGHTA, CDR2 FQGNSA. CDR3 amino acids: CASSRQLAGGPYEQYF. As DNA, the CDR3 is TGTGCCAGCAGCAGACAACTAGCGGGAGGGCCCTACGAGCAGTACTTC.

The V and J genes are TRBV5-4 and TRBJ1-2, with TRBD1 matching 7 bases. The V segment lost 0 bases and the J segment 5 bases; nucleotides outside the gene matches: 10. This CDR3 has 16 amino acids. Germline V gene data show CDR1 as SGHNT and CDR2 as YYREEE (reference sequence). The CDR3 here is CASSLDGDSSSYGYTF. As DNA, the CDR3 is TGTGCCAGCAGCTTGGATGGGGACAGCTCTTCTTATGGCTACACCTTC.

CDR3 loop: CASSLSGNEQYF. The CDR3 DNA reads as TGTGCCAGCAGCTTGTCAGGGAATGAGCAGTACTTC. The chain carries TRBV5-6 and TRBJ2-7; D may be TRBD1 (5 bases). Germline V lookup: CDR1 SGHDT, CDR2 YYEEEE. V was cut by 1 base and J by 7 bases, with 9 bases left in between. The CDR3 covers 12 residues.

The chain joins TRBV11-2 to TRBJ2-7; perhaps TRBD1 as D (6 bases). Germline CDR1 is SGHAT and CDR2 is FQNNGV. The germline V and J ends were trimmed by 5 bases and 2 bases, with 16 bases remaining between them. The CDR3 has 15 residues. CDR3 in amino acids: CASSGVLDRAYEQYF. The CDR3 DNA reads TGTGCCAGCAGCGGGGTTTTGGACAGAGCCTACGAGCAGTACTTC.

CDR3: CATSNGGRLGQGILETQYF. The CDR3 nucleotides are TGTGCCACCAGCAACGGGGGACGTCTGGGACAGGGGATTCTAGAGACCCAGTACTTC. The chain couples TRBV15 to TRBJ2-5, with 10 nucleotides matching TRBD1. The CDR3 runs to 19 residues. Trimming at V came to 4 bases and at J to 4 bases, leaving 18 bases not matched to a gene. Germline V gene lookup returns CDR1 LNHNV and CDR2 YYDKDF (reference sequence).

The CDR3 coding sequence is TGTGCCAGCAGCGCCAATCCACTAGAACCCGTAGCCAAAAACATTCAGTACTTC. Translating gives CASSANPLEPVAKNIQYF. J is TRBJ2-4 and V is TRBV9; tentatively, D is TRBD2 (5 bases). Germline lookup yields CDR1 SGDLS and CDR2 YYNGEE. The V end was cut by 3 bases, the J end by 0 bases, with 19 bases between. This CDR3 region has 18 residues. Together with reference TRBV9 and TRBJ2-4, the CDR3 gives the full variable domain: DSGVTQTPKHLITATGQRVTLRCSPRSGDLSVYWYQQSLDQGLQFLIQYYNGEERAKGNILERFSAQQFPDLHSELNLSSLELGDSALYFCASSANPLEPVAKNIQYFGAGTRLSVL.

The CDR3 DNA reads TGTGCCAGCAGTTACAGGAGGGCCACAGATACGCAGTATTTT. Amino acid sequence: CASSYRRATDTQYF. The chain employs TRBV6-5 and TRBJ2-3; the D gene is possibly TRBD2 (6 bases). The CDR3 is made up of 14 amino acids. CDR1 and CDR2 (germline): MNHEY, SVGAGI. The germline V and J ends were trimmed by 2 bases and 2 bases, with 8 bases remaining between them.

The chain has TRBV7-2 and TRBJ2-7; 11 bases align to TRBD2. The ends lost 5 bases at V and 3 bases at J; junction bases unmatched: 6. The length of the CDR3 is 15 residues. Germline V gene lookup returns CDR1 SGHTA and CDR2 FQGNSA. The CDR3 DNA is TGTGCCAGCAGCCTTAGACTAGCGGGAAACTACGAGCAGTACTTC. Its translation: CASSLRLAGNYEQYF.

The rearrangement links TRBV5-6 to TRBJ2-1; TRBD1 aligns across 12 bases. In germline, CDR1 is SGHDT, CDR2 YYEEEE. The CDR3 runs 16 residues. V gave up 4 bases and J gave up 7 bases; unmatched junction bases: 9. This CDR3 reads CASSLPGQGARNEQFF. CDR3 DNA sequence: TGTGCCAGCAGCCTTCCGGGACAGGGGGCTAGAAATGAGCAGTTCTTC.

The V and J genes are TRBV7-6 and TRBJ1-1; a weak D match, TRBD1 (5 bases). CDR3 length: 13 residues. Trimming removed 5 bases from V and 1 base from J, with 8 bases in between. Germline V gene sequence: CDR1 SGHVS, CDR2 FNYEAQ. Here the CDR3 DNA reads TGTGCCAGCAGCGCCGGGGGGAACACTGAAGCTTTCTTT. Translating gives CASSAGGNTEAFF.

V gene TRBV9 combines with J gene TRBJ1-6; 9 bases map to TRBD1. Germline V gene data show CDR1 as SGDLS and CDR2 as YYNGEE. Trimming at V came to 3 bases and at J to 9 bases, leaving 7 bases not matched to a gene. The CDR3 totals 15 residues. The CDR3 is CASSERTGESSPLHF. The CDR3 region has the DNA TGTGCCAGCAGCGAGCGGACAGGGGAAAGTTCACCCCTCCACTTT.

The chain combines TRBV7-8 with TRBJ2-1; no definite D call. V was shortened by 1 base and J by 8 bases, with 12 bases between the two germline ends. In germline, CDR1 is SGHVS, CDR2 FQNEAQ. The CDR3 is made up of 14 amino acids. The CDR3 loop reads CASSLVSRGDEQFF. In DNA, the CDR3 is TGTGCCAGCAGCTTAGTATCTCGAGGCGATGAGCAGTTCTTC.

V usage is TRBV28 and J usage is TRBJ2-2, with TRBD2 as a possible D gene (5 bases). Trimming took off 8 bases at V and 6 bases at J, with 7 bases between the two ends. The CDR3 has 11 amino acids. Per germline, CDR1 MDHEN and CDR2 SYDVKM. The CDR3 sequence is CASFSAGELFF. The CDR3 bases are TGTGCCAGCTTTAGCGCCGGGGAGCTGTTTTTT.

The CDR3 sequence is CASSPPGADNSPLHF. CDR3 nucleotide sequence: TGCGCCAGCAGCCCACCGGGAGCTGATAATTCACCCCTCCACTTT. V and J are TRBV4-1 and TRBJ1-6, with no clear D. The CDR3 totals 15 residues. V lost 4 bases to trimming and J lost 5 bases, with 12 bases between them. The V gene's germline CDR1 is MGHRA and CDR2 YSYEKL.

A word on this clone: This same CDR3 is encoded by further DNA sequences in the sample. The gene calls are TRBV4-1 and TRBJ2-7, with TRBD1 identical over 7 bases. The germline V gene encodes CDR1 MGHRA and CDR2 YSYEKL. The length of the CDR3 is 14 residues. V lost 1 base to trimming and J lost 1 base; unmatched junction nucleotides: 1. The CDR3 DNA is TGCGCCAGCAGCCAAGGGGACAGTTCCTACGAGCAGTACTTC. It yields the protein CASSQGDSSYEQYF.

The chain carries TRBV7-9 and TRBJ2-7; D remains ambiguous. This CDR3 has 13 amino acids. Germline CDR1 SEHNR, CDR2 FQNEAQ (reference sequence). V dropped 4 bases and J dropped 3 bases, with 10 bases sitting between them. The CDR3 region is CASSSLGVYEQYF. DNA for the CDR3: TGTGCCAGCAGCTCTCTAGGCGTCTACGAGCAGTACTTC. The full variable domain, rest sourced from reference TRBV7-9 and TRBJ2-7, is DTGVSQNPRHKITKRGQNVTFRCDPISEHNRLYWYRQTLGQGPEFLTYFQNEAQLEKSRLLSDRFSAERPKGSFSTLEIQRTEQGDSAMYLCASSSLGVYEQYFGPGTRLTVT.

In DNA form, the CDR3 reads TGTGCCAGTAGTAAGGGGCAGTTCTCCTACGAGCAGTACTTC. Protein: CASSKGQFSYEQYF. This rearrangement joins TRBV19 to TRBJ2-7; D perhaps matches TRBD1 (5 bases). The germline V gene has CDR1 LNHDA and CDR2 SQIVND (reference sequence). The CDR3 contains 14 residues. Trimming removed 4 bases at V and 0 bases at J, with 10 bases between.

In nucleotides, the CDR3 is TGTGCCAGCAGCTTTGCAGGGGTGGGCTACGAGCAGTACTTC. It translates to CASSFAGVGYEQYF. This chain uses TRBV5-6 with TRBJ2-7, with D possibly matching TRBD1 (6 bases). The CDR3 is made up of 14 amino acids. V was trimmed by 2 bases and J by 3 bases, leaving 12 bases between them. Germline V gene sequence: CDR1 SGHDT, CDR2 YYEEEE. Full variable domain (missing parts from reference TRBV5-6 and TRBJ2-7): DAGVTQSPTHLIKTRGQQVTLRCSPKSGHDTVSWYQQALGQGPQFIFQYYEEEERQRGNFPDRFSGHQFPNYSSELNVNALLLGDSALYLCASSFAGVGYEQYFGPGTRLTVT.

This chain connects TRBV5-4 to TRBJ2-2; TRBD1 matches 9 bases. The junction had 3 bases not matched to a gene; V was cut back by 4 bases and J by 2 bases. Germline CDR1 and CDR2: SGHNT and YYREEE (reference sequence). The CDR3 is made up of 15 amino acids. The DNA for the CDR3 is TGTGCCAGCAGCCGGACAGGGGATAACACCGGGGAGCTGTTTTTT. It is translated as CASSRTGDNTGELFF.

Notes on this clone: Distinct nucleotide sequences in the sample also encode this CDR3. This chain links TRBV9 with TRBJ1-1; 7 positions match TRBD1. Germline trimming cut 4 bases from V and 2 bases from J; bases unmatched to any gene: 5. CDR1 SGDLS and CDR2 YYNGEE come from the germline V gene. CDR3 length equals 14 residues. DNA of the CDR3: TGTGCCAGCAGCCCCAGGACAGGTAACACTGAAGCTTTCTTT. As protein: CASSPRTGNTEAFF. The full variable domain, with the rest looked up from reference TRBV9 and TRBJ1-1, is DSGVTQTPKHLITATGQRVTLRCSPRSGDLSVYWYQQSLDQGLQFLIQYYNGEERAKGNILERFSAQQFPDLHSELNLSSLELGDSALYFCASSPRTGNTEAFFGQGTRLTVV.

V gene TRBV5-1 combines with J gene TRBJ2-2, with 12 bases identical to TRBD1. CDR3 length equals 16 residues. The V and J ends lost 6 bases and 5 bases, in that order; junction bases with no gene match: 8. The germline gives CDR1 SGHRS, CDR2 YFSETQ. The CDR3 nucleotides read TGCGCCAGCACCGGGACAGGGGGCGAGTCGACCGGGGAGCTGTTTTTT. Protein sequence: CASTGTGGESTGELFF.

The V and J genes are TRBV28 and TRBJ1-5; D may be TRBD1 (6 bases). This CDR3 is 15 amino acids long. Germline CDR1 and CDR2: MDHEN and SYDVKM. V was trimmed by 2 bases and J by 7 bases, leaving 15 bases between them. The CDR3 loop reads CASSLATGSEQPQHF. CDR3 sequence (DNA): TGTGCCAGCAGTTTAGCAACAGGGTCGGAGCAGCCCCAGCATTTT.

The chain joins TRBV19 to TRBJ2-5; 9 bases agree with TRBD1. Germline lookup yields CDR1 LNHDA and CDR2 SQIVND (reference sequence). The CDR3 is made up of 15 amino acids. V shed 5 bases and J 7 bases; nucleotides not matched to a gene: 11. CDR3 sequence (DNA): TGTGCCAGTAGTTTTACTAACAGGGGGCTTGGGACCCAGTACTTC. This encodes CASSFTNRGLGTQYF.

V and J are TRBV5-1 and TRBJ2-7; TRBD1 aligns across 9 bases. Per the germline V gene, CDR1 is SGHRS and CDR2 is YFSETQ. The CDR3 has 17 amino acids. With 4 bases clipped from V and 3 bases from J, the junction kept 14 bases outside the gene matches. CDR3 region: CASSPNPRTGVGYEQYF. Here the CDR3 DNA reads TGCGCCAGCAGCCCGAACCCAAGGACAGGGGTGGGCTACGAGCAGTACTTC.

V and J are TRBV4-2 and TRBJ1-2; TRBD1 matches 12 bases. Germline trimming cut 0 bases from V and 4 bases from J; bases unmatched to any gene: 9. Per germline, CDR1 LGHNA and CDR2 YNFKEQ. CDR3 length equals 18 residues. Here the CDR3 reads CASSQEGTGGGVGYGYTF. The CDR3 coding sequence is TGTGCCAGCAGCCAAGAAGGGACAGGGGGCGGGGTAGGCTATGGCTACACCTTC.

The V gene is TRBV10-3, the J gene TRBJ1-1; D is undetermined. V dropped 4 bases and J dropped 3 bases, with 6 bases sitting between them. CDR1 ENHRY and CDR2 SYGVKD come from the germline V gene. This CDR3 contains 12 residues. The CDR3 is CAISGLDTEAFF. As DNA, the CDR3 is TGTGCCATCAGTGGGCTAGACACTGAAGCTTTCTTT.

This chain uses TRBV4-3 with TRBJ1-2; possibly TRBD1 for D (6 bases). The V end lost 1 base, the J end lost 3 bases, and 15 bases lay between the germline ends. Germline V gene lookup returns CDR1 LGHNA and CDR2 YSLEER. CDR3 size: 16 residues. The CDR3 reads CASSQGAGQLHYGYTF. The CDR3 DNA reads TGCGCCAGCAGCCAAGGGGCAGGACAGCTTCACTATGGCTACACCTTC.

V is TRBV6-5 and J is TRBJ2-7; 15 bases match TRBD2. From germline, CDR1 is MNHEY and CDR2 SVGAGI. V lost 2 bases, J lost 7 bases, and 3 bases stayed unmatched. CDR3 length equals 15 residues. For the CDR3, the DNA is TGTGCCAGCAGTTACGTGGGACTAGCGGGAGGTGAGCAGTACTTC. Translation: CASSYVGLAGGEQYF.

This CDR3 is CAWMVAPGGEQYF. CDR3 bases: TGTGCCTGGATGGTAGCCCCGGGAGGGGAGCAGTACTTC. The chain is built from TRBV30 and TRBJ2-5; 8 bases agree with TRBD2. Germline assignment: CDR1 GTSNPN and CDR2 SVGIG (reference sequence). The CDR3 runs 13 residues. V lost 4 bases to trimming and J lost 11 bases; unmatched junction nucleotides: 12.

The V gene is TRBV28, the J gene TRBJ2-7; weak D call: TRBD2 (5 bases). In germline, CDR1 is MDHEN, CDR2 SYDVKM. The CDR3 has 15 amino acids. V was pared by 2 bases and J by 2 bases, with 13 bases between. Here the CDR3 reads CASSLASHAAYEQYF. CDR3 DNA sequence: TGTGCCAGCAGTTTAGCTAGCCATGCAGCCTACGAGCAGTACTTC.